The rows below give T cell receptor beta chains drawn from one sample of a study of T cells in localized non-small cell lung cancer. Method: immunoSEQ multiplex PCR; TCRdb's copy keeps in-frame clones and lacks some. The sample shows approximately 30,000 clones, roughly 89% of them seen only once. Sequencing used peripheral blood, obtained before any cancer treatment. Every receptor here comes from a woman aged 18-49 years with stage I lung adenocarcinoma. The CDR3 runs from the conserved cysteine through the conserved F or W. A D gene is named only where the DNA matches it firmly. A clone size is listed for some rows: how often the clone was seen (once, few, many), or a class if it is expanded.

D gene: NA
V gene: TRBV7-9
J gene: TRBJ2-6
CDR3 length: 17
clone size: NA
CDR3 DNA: TGTGCCAGCAGCCTAGGGGCCGCAGCCTCTGGGGCCAACGTCCTGACTTTC
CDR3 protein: CASSLGAAASGANVLTF

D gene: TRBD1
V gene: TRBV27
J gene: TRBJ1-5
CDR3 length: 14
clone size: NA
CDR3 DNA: TGTGCCAGCAGTACTACACAGGGGAATCAGCCCCAGCATTTT
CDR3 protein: CASSTTQGNQPQHF

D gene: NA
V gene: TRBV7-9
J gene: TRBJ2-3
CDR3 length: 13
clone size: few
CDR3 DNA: TGTGCCAGCAGCCGGACAGAAAAAGATACGCAGTATTTT
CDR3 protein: CASSRTEKDTQYF

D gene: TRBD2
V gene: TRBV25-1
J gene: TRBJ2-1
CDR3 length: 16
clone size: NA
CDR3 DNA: TGTGCCAGCAGTGAAGGGAGACTAGCGGGGGGGAATGAGCAGTTCTTC
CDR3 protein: CASSEGRLAGGNEQFF

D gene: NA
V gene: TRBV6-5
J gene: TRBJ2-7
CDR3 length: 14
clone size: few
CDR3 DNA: TGTGCCAGCAGTTATAATCGAGGGAACCACGAGCAGTACTTC
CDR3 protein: CASSYNRGNHEQYF

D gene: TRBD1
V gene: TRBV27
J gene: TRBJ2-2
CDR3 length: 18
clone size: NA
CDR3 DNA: TGTGCCAGCACCTATACCTTAAGCGAGACAGGGGAACCCGGGGAGCTGTTTTTT
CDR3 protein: CASTYTLSETGEPGELFF

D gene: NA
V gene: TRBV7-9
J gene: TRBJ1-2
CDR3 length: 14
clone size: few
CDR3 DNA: TGTGCCAGCAGGCCAGGGTGGGCGATTGATGGCTACACCTTC
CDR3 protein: CASRPGWAIDGYTF

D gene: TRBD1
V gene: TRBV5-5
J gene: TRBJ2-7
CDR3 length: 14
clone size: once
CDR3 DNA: TGTGCCAGCAGCAATGGACAGGGAGCCTACGAGCAGTACTTC
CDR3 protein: CASSNGQGAYEQYF

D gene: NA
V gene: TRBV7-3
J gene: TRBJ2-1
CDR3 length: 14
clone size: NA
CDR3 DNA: TGTGCCAGCAGCTCCCCCAGGAAGAACAATGAGCAGTTCTTC
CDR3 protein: CASSSPRKNNEQFF

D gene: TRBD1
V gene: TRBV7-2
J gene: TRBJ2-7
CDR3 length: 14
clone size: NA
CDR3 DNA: TGTGCCAGCAGCCCCGGGACAGGGGTTCACGAGCAGTACTTC
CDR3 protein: CASSPGTGVHEQYF

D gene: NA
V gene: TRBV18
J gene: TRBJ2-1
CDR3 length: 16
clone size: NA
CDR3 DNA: TGTGCCAGCTCACCACCTTCACGGGGGCGCCACAATGAGCAGTTCTTC
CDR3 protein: CASSPPSRGRHNEQFF

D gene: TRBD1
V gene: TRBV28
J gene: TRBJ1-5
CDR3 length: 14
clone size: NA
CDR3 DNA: TGTGCCAGCAGTGACAGGGCAGGTAATCAGCCCCAGCATTTT
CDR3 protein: CASSDRAGNQPQHF

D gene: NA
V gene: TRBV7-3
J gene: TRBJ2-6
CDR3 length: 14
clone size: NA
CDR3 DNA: TGTGCCAGCAGTTATAGCTCTGGGGCCAACGTCCTGACTTTC
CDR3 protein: CASSYSSGANVLTF

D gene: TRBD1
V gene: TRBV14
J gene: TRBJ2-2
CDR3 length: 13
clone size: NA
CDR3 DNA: TGTGCCAGCAGCCGCACAGGGGTCGGGGAGCTGTTTTTT
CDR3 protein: CASSRTGVGELFF

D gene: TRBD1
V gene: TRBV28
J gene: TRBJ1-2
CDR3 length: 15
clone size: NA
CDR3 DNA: TGTGCCAGCAGTTGGGAGACAGGGAGCAACTATGGCTACACCTTC
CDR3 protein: CASSWETGSNYGYTF

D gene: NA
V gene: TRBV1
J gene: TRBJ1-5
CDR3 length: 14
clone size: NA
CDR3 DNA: TGCACCAGCAGCCACGTCAGGGTGAATCAGCCCCAGCATTTT
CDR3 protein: CTSSHVRVNQPQHF

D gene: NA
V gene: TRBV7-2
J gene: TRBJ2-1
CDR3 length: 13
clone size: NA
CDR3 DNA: TGTGCCAGCAGCACCGGGACTTACAATGAGCAGTTCTTC
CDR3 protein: CASSTGTYNEQFF

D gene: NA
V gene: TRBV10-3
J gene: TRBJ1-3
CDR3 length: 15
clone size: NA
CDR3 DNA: TGTGCCATCAGTGACCAACTGGACTTTGGAAACACCATATATTTT
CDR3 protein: CAISDQLDFGNTIYF

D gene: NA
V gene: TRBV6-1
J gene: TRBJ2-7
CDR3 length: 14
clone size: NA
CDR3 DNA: TGTGCCAGCAGTGAAGCGCTTCAACCCTACGAGCAGTACTTC
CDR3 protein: CASSEALQPYEQYF

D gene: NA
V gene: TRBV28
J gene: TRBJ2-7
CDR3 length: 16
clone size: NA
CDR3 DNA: TGTGCCAGCACCTTGGGTCGGGACCCGCGATTATACGAGCAGTACTTC
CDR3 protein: CASTLGRDPRLYEQYF

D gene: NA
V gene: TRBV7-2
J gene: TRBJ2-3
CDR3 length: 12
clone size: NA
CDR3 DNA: TGTGCCAGCAGCATCTATACAGATACGCAGTATTTT
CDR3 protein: CASSIYTDTQYF

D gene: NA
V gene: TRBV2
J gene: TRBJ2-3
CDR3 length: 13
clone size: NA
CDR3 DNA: TGTGCCAGCAGTGGGCGGGTCACAGATACGCAGTATTTT
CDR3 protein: CASSGRVTDTQYF

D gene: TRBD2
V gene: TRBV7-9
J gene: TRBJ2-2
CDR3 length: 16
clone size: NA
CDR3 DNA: TGTGCCAGCAGCTGGGCGGGAGTCACGAACACCGGGGAGCTGTTTTTT
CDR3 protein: CASSWAGVTNTGELFF

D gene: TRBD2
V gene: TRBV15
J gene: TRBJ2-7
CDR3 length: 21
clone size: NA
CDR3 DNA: TGTGCCACCAGCAGCCGGACCATCGGACTAGCGGGAGGGCCTATTGCCTACGAGCAGTACTTC
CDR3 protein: CATSSRTIGLAGGPIAYEQYF

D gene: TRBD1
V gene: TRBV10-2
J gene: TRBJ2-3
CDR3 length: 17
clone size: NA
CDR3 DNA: TGCGCCAGCAGTGCACTTAGGACAGGGGGTTTGACAGATACGCAGTATTTT
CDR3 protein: CASSALRTGGLTDTQYF

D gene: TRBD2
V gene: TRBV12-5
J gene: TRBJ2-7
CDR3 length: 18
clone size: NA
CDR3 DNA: TGTGCTAGTGGTTTGGCTCTCGTGACTAGCGGGAGTTCCTACGAGCAGTACTTC
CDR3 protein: CASGLALVTSGSSYEQYF

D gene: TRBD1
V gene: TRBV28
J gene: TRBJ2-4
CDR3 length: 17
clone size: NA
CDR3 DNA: TGTGCCAGCAGTGATAACAGGGGGCTCCTAGCCAAAAACATTCAGTACTTC
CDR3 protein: CASSDNRGLLAKNIQYF

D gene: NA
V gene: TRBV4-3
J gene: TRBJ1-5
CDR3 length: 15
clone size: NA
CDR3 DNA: TGCGCCAGCAGCCAAGCGGGGGGCGTAGGTCAGCCCCAGCATTTT
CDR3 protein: CASSQAGGVGQPQHF

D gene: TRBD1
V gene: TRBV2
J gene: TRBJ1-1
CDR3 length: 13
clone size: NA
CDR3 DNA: TGTGCCAGCAGTGAAGGGACAGGGCCTGAAGCTTTCTTT
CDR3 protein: CASSEGTGPEAFF

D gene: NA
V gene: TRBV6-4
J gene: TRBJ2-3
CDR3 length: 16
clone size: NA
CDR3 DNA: TGTGCCAGCAGTGACTGGGCAGGGTTGATAACAGATACGCAGTATTTT
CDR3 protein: CASSDWAGLITDTQYF

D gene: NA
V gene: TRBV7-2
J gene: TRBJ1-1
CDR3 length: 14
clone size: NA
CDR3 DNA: TGTGCCAGCAGCTTCGGGAGGGTGGGTACTGAAGCTTTCTTT
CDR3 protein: CASSFGRVGTEAFF

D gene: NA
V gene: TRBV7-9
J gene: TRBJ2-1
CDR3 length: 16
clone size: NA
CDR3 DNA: TGTGCCAGCAGCCCCCCCCAGAGGGCTCCTTACAATGAGCAGTTCTTC
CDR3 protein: CASSPPQRAPYNEQFF

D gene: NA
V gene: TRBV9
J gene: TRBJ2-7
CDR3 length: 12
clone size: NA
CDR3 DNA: TGTGCCAGCAGCGCCGGCGAGTACGAGCAGTACTTC
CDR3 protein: CASSAGEYEQYF

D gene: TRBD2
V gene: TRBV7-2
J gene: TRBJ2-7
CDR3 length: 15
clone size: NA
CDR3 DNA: TGTGCCAGCAGCCGGGGACTAGCGGGAGTAAGAGAGCAGTACTTC
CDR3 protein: CASSRGLAGVREQYF

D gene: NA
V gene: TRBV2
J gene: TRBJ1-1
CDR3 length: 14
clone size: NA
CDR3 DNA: TGTGCCAGCAGTGGGTCTCCATGGTCAACTGAAGCTTTCTTT
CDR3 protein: CASSGSPWSTEAFF

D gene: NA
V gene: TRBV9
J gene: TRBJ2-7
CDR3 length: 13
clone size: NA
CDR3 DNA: TGTGCCAGCAGCGTAGATATTTGGGGCGAGCAGTACTTC
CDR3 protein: CASSVDIWGEQYF

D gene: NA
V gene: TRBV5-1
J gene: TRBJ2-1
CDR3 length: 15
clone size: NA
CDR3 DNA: TGCGCCAGCAGCTTGATCGGACTGTCCTACAATGAGCAGTTCTTC
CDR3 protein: CASSLIGLSYNEQFF

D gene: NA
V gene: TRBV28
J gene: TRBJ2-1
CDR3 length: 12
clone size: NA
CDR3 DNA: TGTGCCAGCACATCCCAGGGGAATGAGCAGTTCTTC
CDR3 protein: CASTSQGNEQFF